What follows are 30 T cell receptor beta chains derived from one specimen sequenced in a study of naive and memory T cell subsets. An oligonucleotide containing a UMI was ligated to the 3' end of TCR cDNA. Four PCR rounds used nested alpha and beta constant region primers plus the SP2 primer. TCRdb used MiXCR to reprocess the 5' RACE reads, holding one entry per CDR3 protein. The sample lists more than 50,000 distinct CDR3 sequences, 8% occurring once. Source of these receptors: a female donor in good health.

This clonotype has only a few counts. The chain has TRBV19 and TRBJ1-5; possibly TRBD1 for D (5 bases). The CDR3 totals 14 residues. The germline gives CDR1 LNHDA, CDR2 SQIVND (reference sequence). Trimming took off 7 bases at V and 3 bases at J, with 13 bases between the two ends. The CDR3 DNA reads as TGTGCCAGTAATCCCGGGACCTACAATCAGCCCCAGCATTTT. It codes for CASNPGTYNQPQHF.

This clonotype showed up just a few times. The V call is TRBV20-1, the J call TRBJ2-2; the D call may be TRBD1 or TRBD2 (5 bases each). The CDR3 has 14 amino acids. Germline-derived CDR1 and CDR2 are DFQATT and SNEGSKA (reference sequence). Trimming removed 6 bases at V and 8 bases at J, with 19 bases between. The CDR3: CSASAGTREGELFF. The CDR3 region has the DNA TGCAGTGCCTCCGCCGGGACCAGGGAGGGGGAGCTGTTTTTT.

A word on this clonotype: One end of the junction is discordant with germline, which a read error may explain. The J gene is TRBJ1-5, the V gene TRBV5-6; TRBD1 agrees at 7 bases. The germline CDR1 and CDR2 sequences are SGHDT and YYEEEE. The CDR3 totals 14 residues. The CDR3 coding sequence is TGTGCCAGCAGCATCGGGACAGATAATCAGCCCCAGAATTTT. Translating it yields CASSIGTDNQPQNF.

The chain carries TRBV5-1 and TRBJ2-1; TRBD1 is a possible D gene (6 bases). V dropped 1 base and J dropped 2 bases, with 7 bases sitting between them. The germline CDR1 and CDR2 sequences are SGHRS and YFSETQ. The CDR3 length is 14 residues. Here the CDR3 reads CASSLSGAYNEQFF. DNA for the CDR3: TGCGCCAGCAGCTTGTCAGGGGCCTACAATGAGCAGTTCTTC.

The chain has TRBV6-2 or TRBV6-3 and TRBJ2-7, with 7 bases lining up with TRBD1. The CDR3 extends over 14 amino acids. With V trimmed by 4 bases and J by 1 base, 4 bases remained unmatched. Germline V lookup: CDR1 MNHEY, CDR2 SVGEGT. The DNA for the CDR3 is TGTGCCAGCAGTTTTACGACAGGGTCCTACGAGCAGTACTTC. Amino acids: CASSFTTGSYEQYF.

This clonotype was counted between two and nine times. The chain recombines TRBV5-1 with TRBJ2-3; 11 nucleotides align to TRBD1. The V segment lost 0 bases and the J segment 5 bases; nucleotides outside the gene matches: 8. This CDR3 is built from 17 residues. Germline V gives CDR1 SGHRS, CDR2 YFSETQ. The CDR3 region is CASSLGPGTGGQDTQYF. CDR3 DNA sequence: TGCGCCAGCAGCTTGGGACCCGGGACAGGGGGTCAAGATACGCAGTATTTT.

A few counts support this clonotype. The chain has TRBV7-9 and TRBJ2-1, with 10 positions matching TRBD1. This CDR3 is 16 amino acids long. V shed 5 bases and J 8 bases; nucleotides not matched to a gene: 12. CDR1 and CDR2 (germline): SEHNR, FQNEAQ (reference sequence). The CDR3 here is CASSPRTGGKRDEQFF. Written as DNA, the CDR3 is TGTGCCAGCAGCCCACGGACAGGGGGTAAAAGGGATGAGCAGTTCTTC.

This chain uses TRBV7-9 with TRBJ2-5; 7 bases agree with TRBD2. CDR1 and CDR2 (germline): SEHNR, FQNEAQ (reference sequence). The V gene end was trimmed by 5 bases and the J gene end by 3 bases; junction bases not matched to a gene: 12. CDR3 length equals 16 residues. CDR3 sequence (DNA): TGTGCCAGCAGCGGACTAGTAGGCTTCCGGGAAGAGACCCAGTACTTC. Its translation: CASSGLVGFREETQYF.

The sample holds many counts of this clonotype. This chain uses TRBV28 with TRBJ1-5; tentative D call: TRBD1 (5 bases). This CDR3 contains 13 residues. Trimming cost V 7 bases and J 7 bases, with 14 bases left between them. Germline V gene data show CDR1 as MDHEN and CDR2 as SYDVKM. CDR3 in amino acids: CASNRSGPQPQHF. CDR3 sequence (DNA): TGTGCCAGCAATAGGTCAGGGCCCCAGCCCCAGCATTTT.

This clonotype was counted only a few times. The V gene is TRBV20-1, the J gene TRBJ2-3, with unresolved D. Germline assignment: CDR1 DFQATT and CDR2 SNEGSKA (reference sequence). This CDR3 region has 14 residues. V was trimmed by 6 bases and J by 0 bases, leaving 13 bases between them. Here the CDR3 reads CSANPGPSTDTQYF. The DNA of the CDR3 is TGCAGTGCCAATCCCGGTCCTAGCACAGATACGCAGTATTTT.

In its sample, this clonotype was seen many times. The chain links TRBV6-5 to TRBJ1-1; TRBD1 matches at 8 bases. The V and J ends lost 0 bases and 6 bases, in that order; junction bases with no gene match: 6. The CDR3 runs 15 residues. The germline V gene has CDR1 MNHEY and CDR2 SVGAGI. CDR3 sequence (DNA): TGTGCCAGCAGTTACTCGAACAGGGGGTTCTCTGAAGCTTTCTTT. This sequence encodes CASSYSNRGFSEAFF.

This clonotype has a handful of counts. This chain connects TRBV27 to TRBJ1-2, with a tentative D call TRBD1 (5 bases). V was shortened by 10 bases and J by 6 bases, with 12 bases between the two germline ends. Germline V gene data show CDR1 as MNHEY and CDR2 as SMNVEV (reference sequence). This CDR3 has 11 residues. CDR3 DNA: TGTGCCACCGGACAATTCGATGGCTACACCTTC. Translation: CATGQFDGYTF.

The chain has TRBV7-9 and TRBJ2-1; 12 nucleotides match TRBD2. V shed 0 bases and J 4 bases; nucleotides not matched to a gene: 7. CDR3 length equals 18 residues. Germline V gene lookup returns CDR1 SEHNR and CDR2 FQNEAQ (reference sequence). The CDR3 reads CASSLAPWTSGNYNEQFF. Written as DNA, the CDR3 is TGTGCCAGCAGCTTAGCCCCCTGGACTAGCGGGAATTACAATGAGCAGTTCTTC.

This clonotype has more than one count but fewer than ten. The CDR3 DNA reads as TGTGCCAGCAGCCGTAGCGGGGGGCCCGATACGCAGTATTTT. Translating gives CASSRSGGPDTQYF. The chain has TRBV14 and TRBJ2-3, with 10 bases lining up with TRBD2. V was pared by 4 bases and J by 6 bases, with 4 bases of the junction left unmatched. The CDR3 has 14 residues. Germline V gives CDR1 SGHDN, CDR2 FVKESK.

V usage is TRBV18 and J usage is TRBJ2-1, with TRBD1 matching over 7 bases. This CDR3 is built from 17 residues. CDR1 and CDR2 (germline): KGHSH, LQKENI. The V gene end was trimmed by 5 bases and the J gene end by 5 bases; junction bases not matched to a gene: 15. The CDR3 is CASSSAHEQGINNEQFF. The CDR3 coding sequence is TGTGCCAGCTCATCAGCTCATGAACAGGGGATAAACAATGAGCAGTTCTTC. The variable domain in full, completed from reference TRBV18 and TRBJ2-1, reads NAGVMQNPRHLVRRRGQEARLRCSPMKGHSHVYWYRQLPEEGLKFMVYLQKENIIDESGMPKERFSAEFPKEGPSILRIQQVVRGDSAAYFCASSSAHEQGINNEQFFGPGTRLTVL.

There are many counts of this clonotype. Written as DNA, the CDR3 is TGCAGTGCTAGCCTCAGTAAGGCGGGAAACATTCAGTACTTC. Its translation is CSASLSKAGNIQYF. This chain connects TRBV20-1 to TRBJ2-4; D perhaps matches TRBD2 (5 bases). Per the germline V gene, CDR1 is DFQATT and CDR2 is SNEGSKA (reference sequence). The CDR3 runs to 14 residues. V was trimmed by 3 bases and J by 6 bases, leaving 15 bases between them.

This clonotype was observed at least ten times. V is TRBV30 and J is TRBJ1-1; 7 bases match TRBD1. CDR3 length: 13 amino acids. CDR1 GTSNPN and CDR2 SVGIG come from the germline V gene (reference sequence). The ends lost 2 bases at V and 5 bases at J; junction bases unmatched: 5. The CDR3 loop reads CAWSRQGGTEAFF. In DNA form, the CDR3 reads TGTGCCTGGAGTAGACAGGGTGGGACTGAAGCTTTCTTT.

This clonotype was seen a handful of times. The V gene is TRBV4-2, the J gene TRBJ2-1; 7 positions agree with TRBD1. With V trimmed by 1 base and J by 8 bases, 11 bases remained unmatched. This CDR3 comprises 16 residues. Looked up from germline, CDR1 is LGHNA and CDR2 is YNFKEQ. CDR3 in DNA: TGTGCCAGCAGCCAAGTCAATTCCGGGGACAGCTATGAGCAGTTCTTC. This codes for CASSQVNSGDSYEQFF.

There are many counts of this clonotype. CDR3 in DNA: TGCAGTGCTAGACAGTCGAGAGGGGATAGCAATCAGCCCCAGCATTTT. This sequence encodes CSARQSRGDSNQPQHF. The gene calls are TRBV20-1 and TRBJ1-5, with D possibly being TRBD1 (5 bases). V was clipped by 2 bases and J by 0 bases, with 14 bases between them. The CDR3 runs to 16 residues. The germline V gene has CDR1 DFQATT and CDR2 SNEGSKA (reference sequence).

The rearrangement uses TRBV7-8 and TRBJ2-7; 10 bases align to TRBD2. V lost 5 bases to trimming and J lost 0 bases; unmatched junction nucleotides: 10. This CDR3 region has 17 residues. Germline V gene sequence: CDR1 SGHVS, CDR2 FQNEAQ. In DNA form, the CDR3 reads TGTGCCAGCAGCACCGAGGTCCAGCGGGGGGGCTCCTACGAGCAGTACTTC. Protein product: CASSTEVQRGGSYEQYF.

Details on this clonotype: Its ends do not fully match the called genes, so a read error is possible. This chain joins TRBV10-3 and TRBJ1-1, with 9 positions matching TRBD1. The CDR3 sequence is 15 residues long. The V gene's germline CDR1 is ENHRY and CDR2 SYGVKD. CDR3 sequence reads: CAISEPGTGNSEAFF. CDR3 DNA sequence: TGTGCCATCAGTGAGCCAGGGACAGGGAACAGTGAAGCTTTCTTT.

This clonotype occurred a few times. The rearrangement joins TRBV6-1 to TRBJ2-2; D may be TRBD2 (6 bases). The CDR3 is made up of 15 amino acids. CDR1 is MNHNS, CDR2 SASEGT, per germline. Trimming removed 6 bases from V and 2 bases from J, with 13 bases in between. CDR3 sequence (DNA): TGTGCCAGCAGCCCGCCGGGGGAAAACACCGGGGAGCTGTTTTTT. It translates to CASSPPGENTGELFF.

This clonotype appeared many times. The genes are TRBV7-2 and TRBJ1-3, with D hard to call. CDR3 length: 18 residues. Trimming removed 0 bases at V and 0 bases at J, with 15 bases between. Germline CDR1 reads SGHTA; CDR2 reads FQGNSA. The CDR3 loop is CASSLAPQRKASGNTIYF. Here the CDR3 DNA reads TGTGCCAGCAGCTTAGCCCCACAGAGAAAGGCCTCTGGAAACACCATATATTTT.

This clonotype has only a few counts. The CDR3 coding sequence is TGTGCCAGCAGACCTCTAGACAGGGGGGATGAGCAGTTCTTC. This encodes CASRPLDRGDEQFF. The V and J genes are TRBV11-2 and TRBJ2-1; 9 bases line up with TRBD1. Germline V gene data show CDR1 as SGHAT and CDR2 as FQNNGV. This CDR3 spans 14 amino acids. The trim removed 6 bases at V and 8 bases at J, leaving 8 bases unmatched.

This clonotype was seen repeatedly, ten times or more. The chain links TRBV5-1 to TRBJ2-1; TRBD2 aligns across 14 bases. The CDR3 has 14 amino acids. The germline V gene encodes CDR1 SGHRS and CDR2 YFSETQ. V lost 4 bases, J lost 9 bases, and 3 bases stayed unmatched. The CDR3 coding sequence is TGCGCCAGCAGCCAGGGACTAGCGGGAGTTGAGCAGTTCTTC. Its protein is CASSQGLAGVEQFF.

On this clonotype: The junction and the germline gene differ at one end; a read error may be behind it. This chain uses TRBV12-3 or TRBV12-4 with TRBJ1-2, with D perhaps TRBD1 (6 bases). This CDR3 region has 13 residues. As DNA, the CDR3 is TGTGCCAGCAGGTGGACAGCGAACTATGGCGACACCTTC. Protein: CASRWTANYGDTF.

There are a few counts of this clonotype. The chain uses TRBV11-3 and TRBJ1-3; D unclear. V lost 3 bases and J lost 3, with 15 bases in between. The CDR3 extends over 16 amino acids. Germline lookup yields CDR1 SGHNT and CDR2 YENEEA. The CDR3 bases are TGTGCCAGCAGCTTCCTGACATTAAGAGGTGGAAACACCATATATTTT. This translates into CASSFLTLRGGNTIYF.

The CDR3 DNA follows: TGTGCCAGTAGTATAAGCAGTAACACTGAAGCTTTCTTT. Translating it yields CASSISSNTEAFF. J is TRBJ1-1 and V is TRBV19; D gene uncertain. The CDR3 totals 13 residues. Trimming cost V 2 bases and J 2 bases, with 6 bases left between them. The germline CDR1 and CDR2 sequences are LNHDA and SQIVND (reference sequence).

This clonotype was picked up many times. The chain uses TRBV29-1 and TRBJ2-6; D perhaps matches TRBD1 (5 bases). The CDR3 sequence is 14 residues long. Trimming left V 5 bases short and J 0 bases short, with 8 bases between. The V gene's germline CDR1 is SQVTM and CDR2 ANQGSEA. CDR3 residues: CSVFTGSGANVLTF. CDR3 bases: TGCAGCGTTTTTACAGGCTCTGGGGCCAACGTCCTGACTTTC.

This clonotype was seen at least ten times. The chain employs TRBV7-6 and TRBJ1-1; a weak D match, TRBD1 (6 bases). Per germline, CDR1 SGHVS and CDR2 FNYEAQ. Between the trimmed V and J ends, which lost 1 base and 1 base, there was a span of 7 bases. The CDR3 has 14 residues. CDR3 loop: CASSLGTANTEAFF. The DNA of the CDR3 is TGTGCCAGCAGCTTAGGGACAGCGAACACTGAAGCTTTCTTT.